Below, 11 T cell receptor beta chains from the same sample are listed, as sequenced in a study of cytomegalovirus exposure and HLA in healthy donors. PCR primers comprised 60 Vbeta and 13 Jbeta primers. Method: immunoSEQ multiplex PCR; TCRdb's copy keeps in-frame clones and lacks some. The sample consists of about 120,000 clones, roughly four fifths of them appearing once. Sequencing was performed on PBMCs. The receptors stem from a young woman in good health and CMV-seronegative.

This clone was seen a single time. As the CDR3 is not closed by the conserved phenylalanine or tryptophan, this likely results from a read error. The J gene is TRBJ2-3, the V gene TRBV13, with unresolved D. Trimming took off 1 base at V and 2 bases at J, with 7 bases between the two ends. Per germline, CDR1 PRHDT and CDR2 FYEKMQ (reference sequence). This CDR3 has 14 residues. In DNA, the CDR3 is TGTGCCAGCAGCTTAGAACACCTCACAGATACGCAGTATGTT. Translation: CASSLEHLTDTQYV.

The genes are TRBV5-6 and TRBJ2-2; the D gene is possibly TRBD2 (5 bases). The CDR3 consists of 14 residues. Trimming pared 2 bases from V and 3 bases from J, leaving 8 bases between. CDR1 SGHDT and CDR2 YYEEEE come from the germline V gene. The CDR3 DNA is TGTGCCAGCAGCTTCGTGGGAGACACCGGGGAGCTGTTTTTT. Protein: CASSFVGDTGELFF. The full variable domain, its missing parts supplied by reference TRBV5-6 and TRBJ2-2, is DAGVTQSPTHLIKTRGQQVTLRCSPKSGHDTVSWYQQALGQGPQFIFQYYEEEERQRGNFPDRFSGHQFPNYSSELNVNALLLGDSALYLCASSFVGDTGELFFGEGSRLTVL.

The chain joins TRBV19 to TRBJ2-7; tentative D call: TRBD2 (6 bases). The CDR3 totals 13 residues. Germline values: CDR1 LNHDA, CDR2 SQIVND (reference sequence). Trimming shortened V by 7 bases and J by 7 bases, and 17 bases separated the two germline ends. CDR3 region: CASTATGVGEQYF. The CDR3 nucleotides read TGTGCCAGTACCGCCACGGGAGTGGGGGAGCAGTACTTC.

The chain carries TRBV2 and TRBJ1-5; 10 bases agree with TRBD1. Trimming at V came to 4 bases and at J to 6 bases, leaving 12 bases not matched to a gene. CDR1 and CDR2 from the germline V gene are SNHLY and FYNNEI. The CDR3 has 17 residues. The CDR3 region has the DNA TGTGCCAGCAGTGTAAGGGCGGGACAGGGGCCTCGTCAGCCCCAGCATTTT. Translation: CASSVRAGQGPRQPQHF.

This chain links TRBV7-9 with TRBJ2-7, with 7 bases matching TRBD1. The V gene's germline CDR1 is SEHNR and CDR2 FQNEAQ (reference sequence). The CDR3 length is 15 residues. V shed 7 bases and J 0 bases; nucleotides not matched to a gene: 9. This CDR3 reads CASNYGDSLSYEQYF. Written as DNA, the CDR3 is TGTGCCAGCAACTACGGGGACAGCCTCTCCTACGAGCAGTACTTC. The variable domain in full, completed from reference TRBV7-9 and TRBJ2-7, reads DTGVSQNPRHKITKRGQNVTFRCDPISEHNRLYWYRQTLGQGPEFLTYFQNEAQLEKSRLLSDRFSAERPKGSFSTLEIQRTEQGDSAMYLCASNYGDSLSYEQYFGPGTRLTVT.

The chain couples TRBV30 to TRBJ2-7; D unclear. The CDR3 spans 12 residues. V was trimmed by 0 bases and J by 2 bases, leaving 5 bases between them. Germline V gene lookup returns CDR1 GTSNPN and CDR2 SVGIG (reference sequence). In DNA form, the CDR3 reads TGTGCCTGGAGTGTAGAGGCCTACGAGCAGTACTTC. Protein: CAWSVEAYEQYF.

The chain combines TRBV7-8 with TRBJ2-1, with 10 bases fitting TRBD2. There are 17 residues in the CDR3. J gave up 5 bases and V 0 bases, and 7 bases lay outside the gene matches. CDR1 and CDR2 (germline): SGHVS, FQNEAQ. Written as DNA, the CDR3 is TGTGCCAGCAGCTTAGCCACTCGAGCGGGGGGGAACAATGAGCAGTTCTTC. Amino acid sequence: CASSLATRAGGNNEQFF.

The rearrangement uses TRBV7-8 and TRBJ2-7, with TRBD1 identical over 10 bases. The germline V gene encodes CDR1 SGHVS and CDR2 FQNEAQ. V shed 5 bases and J 4 bases; nucleotides not matched to a gene: 5. CDR3 length: 14 residues. The CDR3: CASSQGQGYYEQYF. The CDR3 bases are TGTGCCAGCAGCCAGGGACAGGGGTATTACGAGCAGTACTTC.

The chain links TRBV10-3 to TRBJ2-7, with 7 bases fitting TRBD1. J gave up 1 base and V 8 bases, and 8 bases lay outside the gene matches. Germline CDR1 reads ENHRY; CDR2 reads SYGVKD. The CDR3 loop spans 14 amino acids. The CDR3 is CAIAAGTESYEQYF. The CDR3 DNA reads TGTGCCATCGCGGCCGGGACAGAGTCCTACGAGCAGTACTTC.

The chain couples TRBV25-1 to TRBJ2-7; D possibly corresponds to TRBD1 (5 bases). The CDR3 covers 12 residues. Per germline, CDR1 MGHDK and CDR2 SYGVNS. The germline V and J ends were trimmed by 8 bases and 3 bases, with 11 bases remaining between them. The CDR3 DNA is TGTGCCAGCGGTGGGCAGGGCTACGAGCAGTACTTC. It yields the protein CASGGQGYEQYF.

The chain carries TRBV5-1 and TRBJ2-3; no reliable D call. Trimming shortened V by 4 bases and J by 4 bases, and 13 bases separated the two germline ends. CDR1 and CDR2 (germline): SGHRS, YFSETQ. CDR3 size: 14 residues. The CDR3 sequence is CASSRSTSADTQYF. CDR3 nucleotide sequence: TGCGCCAGCAGCCGGAGTACCAGTGCAGATACGCAGTATTTT.